This T cell receptor beta chain was retrieved from a study of T-cell reconstitution after alpha-beta-depleted transplantation in children. Broader study findings: The study reportedly traced alpha-beta T cells about two months after transplant to several hundred expanded graft clones.

Unique molecular identifiers were used in preparing the TCRbeta library. One entry per CDR3 protein, called by TCRdb with MiXCR from the PCR reads. The repertoire holds a few hundred thousand distinct CDR3 sequences, with roughly 7% as singletons. This clonotype showed up just a few times. What it binds is not known. The CDR3 loop spans 15 amino acids. CDR1 is SGHAT, CDR2 FQNNGV, per germline. V was shortened by 0 bases and J by 5 bases, with 13 bases between the two germline ends. The chain joins TRBV11-2 to TRBJ2-5, with D perhaps matching TRBD1 (6 bases). Sequencing used PBMCs, obtained before TCRalphabeta/CD19-depleted stem cell transplant. This TCR came from a boy younger than 10 with acute lymphoblastic leukemia, due to receive a stem cell transplant. Written as DNA, the CDR3 is TGTGCCAGCAGCTTAGAGGGGGCACGTCAGGAGACCCAGTACTTC. Translation gives CASSLEGARQETQYF.